A single sample gave rise to the 27 T cell receptor beta chains below, sequenced in a study of graft-versus-host responses after intestinal transplantation. Some clones are missing from TCRdb's copy, which holds only in-frame ones; the method was immunoSEQ multiplex PCR. The sample carries about 23,000 clones, 90% recorded once. Material: PBMCs, obtained around 38 days after intestinal transplant. The receptors were sampled from a human patient who received an intestinal transplant, so some T cells may come from the graft donor.

This chain connects TRBV6-5 to TRBJ1-4; D is unclear. The CDR3 sequence is 14 residues long. Germline CDR1 is MNHEY and CDR2 is SVGAGI. The V end lost 7 bases, the J end lost 6 bases, and 15 bases lay between the germline ends. The CDR3 DNA is TGTGCCAGCATGTTAGGGTTGGGTGATGAAAAACTGTTTTTT. Translating gives CASMLGLGDEKLFF.

This clone was counted once. The rearrangement uses TRBV11-1 and TRBJ2-3; D remains unclear. Trimming took 3 bases from V and 2 from J, leaving 9 bases between them. This CDR3 has 14 amino acids. CDR1 SGHAT and CDR2 FQDESV come from the germline V gene (reference sequence). CDR3 sequence (DNA): TGTGCCAGCAGCTTGGCAGGTTCCACAGATACGCAGTATTTT. This gives the protein CASSLAGSTDTQYF.

This clone was counted a few times. The gene calls are TRBV6-9 and TRBJ1-2, with TRBD1 matching over 8 bases. Germline loops: CDR1 MNHGY, CDR2 SVAAGI. Germline trimming cut 5 bases from V and 8 bases from J; bases unmatched to any gene: 10. There are 14 residues in the CDR3. The CDR3, as DNA: TGTGCCAGCAGTGAGTCCCAGGGGGCGCGGGGCTACACCTTC. Protein product: CASSESQGARGYTF.

V usage is TRBV7-3 and J usage is TRBJ2-1, with 15 bases matching TRBD2. J gave up 14 bases and V 2 bases, and 13 bases lay outside the gene matches. This CDR3 is 17 amino acids long. Germline CDR1 and CDR2: SGHTA and FQGTGA. In nucleotides, the CDR3 is TGTGCCAGCAGCTTAGTGGGACTAGCGGGAGGTGAAGGCAAGGAGTTCTTC. Amino acid sequence: CASSLVGLAGGEGKEFF.

V usage is TRBV2 and J usage is TRBJ2-3; D gene ambiguous. Germline CDR1 reads SNHLY; CDR2 reads FYNNEI. The CDR3 is made up of 18 amino acids. The germline V and J ends were trimmed by 0 bases and 4 bases, with 20 bases remaining between them. CDR3 bases: TGTGCCAGCAGTGAAGCTCGTTGGAATAGCCCTTATGCAGATACGCAGTATTTT. Its translation is CASSEARWNSPYADTQYF.

This clone was observed once. Other nucleotide sequences from this sample produce the same CDR3. The gene calls are TRBV10-3 and TRBJ1-2; tentative D call: TRBD1 (6 bases). Trimming took 0 bases from V and 8 from J, leaving 19 bases between them. Germline CDR1 and CDR2: ENHRY and SYGVKD. The CDR3 runs to 16 residues. The DNA for the CDR3 is TGTGCCATCAGTGAGTCGACCACCTGGGGGGCGGGGGGCTACACCTTC. As protein: CAISESTTWGAGGYTF.

Written as DNA, the CDR3 is TGTGCCAGCAGCACCCCGGGGGCGGGAACGGCAGATACGCAGTATTTT. It encodes CASSTPGAGTADTQYF. The chain joins TRBV9 to TRBJ2-3; D is tentatively TRBD1 or TRBD2 (6 bases each). V lost 4 bases and J lost 4, with 19 bases in between. CDR3 length: 16 amino acids. Germline CDR1 and CDR2: SGDLS and YYNGEE.

The CDR3 loop reads CASSPRPGNYNEQFF. The CDR3 region has the DNA TGTGCCAGCAGCCCCCGGCCTGGGAATTACAATGAGCAGTTCTTC. The rearrangement joins TRBV11-2 to TRBJ2-1; D ambiguous. The germline V and J ends were trimmed by 5 bases and 4 bases, with 15 bases remaining between them. This CDR3 has 15 residues. The germline V gene has CDR1 SGHAT and CDR2 FQNNGV.

This sequence joins TRBV6-1 and TRBJ2-2; 14 nucleotides align to TRBD2. The CDR3 loop spans 15 amino acids. Per germline, CDR1 MNHNS and CDR2 SASEGT. With 4 bases clipped from V and 6 bases from J, the junction kept 1 base outside the gene matches. In DNA form, the CDR3 reads TGTGCCAGCAGTGGACTAGCGGGAGGGCCCGGGGAGCTGTTTTTT. Protein product: CASSGLAGGPGELFF.

This clone was detected a few times. This chain uses TRBV7-9 with TRBJ1-2; TRBD1 matches at 9 bases. After removal of 4 bases from V and 7 bases from J, the junction contained 4 bases not matched to a gene. CDR1 and CDR2 from the germline V gene are SEHNR and FQNEAQ (reference sequence). The CDR3 loop spans 13 amino acids. CDR3 sequence: CASSSGTGFGYTF. The CDR3 DNA follows: TGTGCCAGCAGCTCCGGGACAGGGTTTGGCTACACCTTC.

This chain links TRBV28 with TRBJ2-1; D unclear. Trimming left V 2 bases short and J 3 bases short, with 5 bases between. The CDR3 has 13 residues. CDR1 and CDR2 (germline): MDHEN, SYDVKM. DNA of the CDR3: TGTGCCAGCAGTTTACGGGTCTACAATGAGCAGTTCTTC. The encoded protein is CASSLRVYNEQFF.

The chain employs TRBV28 and TRBJ1-2; no definite D call. Germline V lookup: CDR1 MDHEN, CDR2 SYDVKM. The CDR3 is 12 residues long. Trimming left V 5 bases short and J 3 bases short, with 7 bases between. CDR3: CASSIGHYGYTF. The CDR3 DNA follows: TGTGCCAGCAGTATAGGGCACTATGGCTACACCTTC.

This clone was counted a few times. The chain combines TRBV9 with TRBJ1-4, with D maybe TRBD1 (5 bases). The V end lost 0 bases, the J end lost 3 bases, and 6 bases lay between the germline ends. The CDR3 is 14 residues long. Looked up from germline, CDR1 is SGDLS and CDR2 is YYNGEE. The CDR3 DNA is TGTGCCAGCAGCGTAGCGGGGGCTAATGAAAAACTGTTTTTT. Its protein is CASSVAGANEKLFF.

The chain uses TRBV9 and TRBJ2-7, with 7 bases aligning to TRBD2. CDR3 length equals 14 residues. The V and J ends lost 3 bases and 3 bases, in that order; junction bases with no gene match: 6. Germline CDR1 is SGDLS and CDR2 is YYNGEE. The CDR3 loop is CASSASGGGYEQYF. CDR3 nucleotides: TGTGCCAGCAGCGCCTCGGGAGGCGGCTACGAGCAGTACTTC.

This chain joins TRBV5-1 and TRBJ2-3; 8 nucleotides agree with TRBD2. Per germline, CDR1 SGHRS and CDR2 YFSETQ. CDR3 length equals 16 residues. Losses at the gene ends were 1 base for V and 5 bases for J; bases not matched to a gene: 9. The CDR3 is CASSLSGGWFGDTQYF. The CDR3 DNA reads TGCGCCAGCAGCTTGAGCGGGGGTTGGTTCGGAGATACGCAGTATTTT.

The V call is TRBV7-3, the J call TRBJ1-1, with TRBD1 as a possible D gene (6 bases). Germline CDR1 is SGHTA and CDR2 is FQGTGA. Deletions cut 5 bases from V and 1 base from J, with 8 bases between. The CDR3 length is 13 residues. The CDR3 DNA follows: TGTGCCAGCAGCCAGACAGGGAACACTGAAGCTTTCTTT. The encoded protein is CASSQTGNTEAFF.

The chain carries TRBV9 and TRBJ1-1, with D possibly TRBD1 on 5 matching bases. V gave up 0 bases and J gave up 1 base, with 10 bases separating them. This CDR3 region has 15 residues. The germline CDR1 and CDR2 sequences are SGDLS and YYNGEE. The CDR3 spells CASSVGGDPNTEAFF. CDR3 DNA: TGTGCCAGCAGCGTAGGAGGGGACCCGAACACTGAAGCTTTCTTT.

The V and J genes are TRBV4-2 and TRBJ2-7; 9 nucleotides line up with TRBD1. The V gene's germline CDR1 is LGHNA and CDR2 YNFKEQ. This CDR3 has 14 amino acids. V shed 5 bases and J 4 bases; nucleotides not matched to a gene: 6. Written as DNA, the CDR3 is TGTGCCAGCAGCTCCTCCGGACAGGGGTACGAGCAGTACTTC. Protein sequence: CASSSSGQGYEQYF.

The chain recombines TRBV9 with TRBJ2-7, with 16 bases that match TRBD2. Germline V gene data show CDR1 as SGDLS and CDR2 as YYNGEE. The CDR3 runs 14 residues. Trimming at V came to 7 bases and at J to 5 bases, leaving 3 bases not matched to a gene. DNA for the CDR3: TGTGCCAGCGGGGGACTAGCGGGAGGGAACGAGCAGTACTTC. It encodes CASGGLAGGNEQYF.

The rearrangement uses TRBV7-9 and TRBJ1-6; no reliable D call. Germline CDR1 reads SEHNR; CDR2 reads FQNEAQ (reference sequence). Deletions cut 6 bases from V and 8 bases from J, with 14 bases between. The length of the CDR3 is 14 residues. The CDR3 nucleotides read TGTGCCAGCAGACCAATTTGGACGGATTCACCCCTCCACTTT. Translated, it gives CASRPIWTDSPLHF.

The V gene is TRBV4-3, the J gene TRBJ1-6, with 7 bases fitting TRBD1. Germline V gene data show CDR1 as LGHNA and CDR2 as YSLEER. The CDR3 length is 19 residues. V dropped 0 bases and J dropped 0; count of bases not matched to a gene: 8. The CDR3 coding sequence is TGCGCCAGCAGCCAAGACCACAGGGGCCCAAGCTCCTATAATTCACCCCTCCACTTT. Protein product: CASSQDHRGPSSYNSPLHF.

As regards this clone: One end of the junction varies from germline; a read error may be responsible. V usage is TRBV27 and J usage is TRBJ1-5; D is perhaps TRBD1 (5 bases). CDR1 and CDR2 (germline): MNHEY, SMNVEV (reference sequence). The CDR3 loop spans 14 amino acids. CDR3 coding DNA: TGTGCCAGCAGTATATCCCCGACAGTTTCGCCCCAGCATTTT. It specifies CASSISPTVSPQHF.

The chain uses TRBV7-9 and TRBJ1-2; D ambiguous. The V end lost 1 base, the J end lost 5 bases, and 14 bases lay between the germline ends. The CDR3 runs 15 residues. Germline loops: CDR1 SEHNR, CDR2 FQNEAQ (reference sequence). CDR3 DNA: TGTGCCAGCAGCTTAGAGTACGCGAGGGCTTATGGCTACACCTTC. Its protein is CASSLEYARAYGYTF. The entire variable domain, with the rest obtained from reference TRBV7-9 and TRBJ1-2, is as follows: DTGVSQNPRHKITKRGQNVTFRCDPISEHNRLYWYRQTLGQGPEFLTYFQNEAQLEKSRLLSDRFSAERPKGSFSTLEIQRTEQGDSAMYLCASSLEYARAYGYTFGSGTRLTVV.

The chain joins TRBV5-6 to TRBJ2-3; D not certain. Trimming shortened V by 1 base and J by 2 bases, and 8 bases separated the two germline ends. The CDR3 is 14 amino acids. In germline, CDR1 is SGHDT, CDR2 YYEEEE. The CDR3 region is CASSLLSLTDTQYF. DNA for the CDR3: TGTGCCAGCAGCTTGTTAAGCCTCACAGATACGCAGTATTTT.

The genes are TRBV5-1 and TRBJ2-2; tentatively, D is TRBD1 (5 bases). V lost 6 bases and J 5 bases, leaving 17 bases between the germline ends. CDR1 SGHRS and CDR2 YFSETQ come from the germline V gene. The CDR3 is made up of 15 amino acids. The CDR3 region is CASTLRSTETGELFF. The CDR3 DNA reads TGCGCCAGCACCCTTCGATCGACAGAGACCGGGGAGCTGTTTTTT.

The chain carries TRBV4-1 and TRBJ2-1, with TRBD2 matching over 8 bases. The CDR3 consists of 18 residues. Germline CDR1 MGHRA, CDR2 YSYEKL. V shed 0 bases and J 2 bases; nucleotides not matched to a gene: 9. The CDR3 DNA is TGCGCCAGCAGCCAAGATTTTGAGACGGGAGGGCCCTACAATGAGCAGTTCTTC. Translation: CASSQDFETGGPYNEQFF.

This rearrangement joins TRBV15 to TRBJ2-7; D is unresolved. V gave up 2 bases and J gave up 5 bases, with 13 bases separating them. This CDR3 has 14 residues. The germline CDR1 and CDR2 sequences are LNHNV and YYDKDF (reference sequence). In DNA, the CDR3 is TGTGCCACCAGCAGACAACGTGTGTGGGACGAGCAGTACTTC. This translates into CATSRQRVWDEQYF.